This TCR beta chain was recovered during a study of cytomegalovirus exposure and HLA in healthy donors. The CDR3 length is 16 residues. CDR1 is SGHRS and CDR2 is YFSETQ in the germline V gene. After removal of 4 bases from V and 5 bases from J, the junction contained 7 bases not matched to a gene. PCR used 60 Vbeta primers and 13 Jbeta primers. TCRdb keeps only in-frame clones here, not all; method: immunoSEQ multiplex PCR. The sample lists around 120,000 clones, about 60% occurring once. Concerning this clone: Its specificity is not known.

The study sampled nominally healthy donors, though unrecorded immune exposures were likely. The study, taken as a whole, reports: Some V segments, including TRBV6-2 and TRBV6-3, were excluded as indistinguishable.

Sequencing was performed on PBMCs. V gene TRBV5-1 combines with J gene TRBJ2-1, with TRBD2 matching over 12 bases. The TCR was taken from a man between 40 and 49 years old in good health and CMV-seropositive. CDR3 nucleotides: TGCGCCAGCAGCGAACCGACTAGCGGGAGAAACAATGAGCAGTTCTTC. This translates into CASSEPTSGRNNEQFF.